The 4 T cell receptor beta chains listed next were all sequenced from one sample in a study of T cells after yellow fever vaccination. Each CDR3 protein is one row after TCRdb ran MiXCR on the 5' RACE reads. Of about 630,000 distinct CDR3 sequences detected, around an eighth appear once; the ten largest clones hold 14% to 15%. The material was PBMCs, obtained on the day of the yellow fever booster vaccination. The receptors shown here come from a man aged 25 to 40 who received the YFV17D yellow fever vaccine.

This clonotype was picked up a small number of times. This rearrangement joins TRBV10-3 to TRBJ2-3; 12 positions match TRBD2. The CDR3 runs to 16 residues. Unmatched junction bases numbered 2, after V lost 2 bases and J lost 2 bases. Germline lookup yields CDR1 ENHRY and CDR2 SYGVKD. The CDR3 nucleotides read TGTGCCATCAGTGAGGGACTAGCGGGGTTCACAGATACGCAGTATTTT. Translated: CAISEGLAGFTDTQYF.

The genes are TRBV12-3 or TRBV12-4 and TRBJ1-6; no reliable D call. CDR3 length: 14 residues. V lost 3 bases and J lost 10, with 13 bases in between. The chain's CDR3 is CASSFGVPRSPLHF. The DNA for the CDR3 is TGTGCCAGCAGTTTTGGGGTCCCGAGATCACCCCTCCACTTT.

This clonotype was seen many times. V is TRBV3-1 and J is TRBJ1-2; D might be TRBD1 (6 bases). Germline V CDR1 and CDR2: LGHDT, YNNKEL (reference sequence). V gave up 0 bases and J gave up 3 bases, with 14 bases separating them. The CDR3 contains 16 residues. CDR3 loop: CASSQDRVGGYYGYTF. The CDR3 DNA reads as TGTGCCAGCAGCCAAGATCGAGTAGGGGGGTACTATGGCTACACCTTC.

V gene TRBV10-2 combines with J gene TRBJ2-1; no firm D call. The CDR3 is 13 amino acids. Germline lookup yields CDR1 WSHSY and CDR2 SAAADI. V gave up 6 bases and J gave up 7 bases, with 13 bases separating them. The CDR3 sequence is CASRVTGRNEQFF. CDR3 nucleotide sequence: TGCGCCAGCAGAGTCACGGGCCGGAATGAGCAGTTCTTC.